This T cell receptor (beta chain) was retrieved from a study of T cells in Graves' hyperthyroidism and ophthalmopathy. Researchers took RNA transcripts and amplified the TCR beta CDR3 regions from them. HTBI primers were used for first-round RT-PCR of the TCR CDR3. TCRdb reprocessed the multiplex PCR reads via MiXCR and lists one record per CDR3 protein. The table has some 560,000 distinct CDR3 sequences, around 16% seen once. The CDR3 has 17 residues. Per the germline V gene, CDR1 is SGHNT and CDR2 is YENEEA. Germline trimming cut 1 base from V and 0 bases from J; bases unmatched to any gene: 4. About 10 ml of fresh peripheral blood supplied the PBMCs.

V and J are TRBV11-3 and TRBJ2-1; the match to TRBD2 covers 9 bases. Sequenced sample: blood. This sequence originates from a woman in her twenties or thirties with Graves' hyperthyroidism. CDR3 bases: TGTGCCAGCAGCTTAGTCGGTAGCGGGAGCTCCTACAATGAGCAGTTCTTC. Protein: CASSLVGSGSSYNEQFF.